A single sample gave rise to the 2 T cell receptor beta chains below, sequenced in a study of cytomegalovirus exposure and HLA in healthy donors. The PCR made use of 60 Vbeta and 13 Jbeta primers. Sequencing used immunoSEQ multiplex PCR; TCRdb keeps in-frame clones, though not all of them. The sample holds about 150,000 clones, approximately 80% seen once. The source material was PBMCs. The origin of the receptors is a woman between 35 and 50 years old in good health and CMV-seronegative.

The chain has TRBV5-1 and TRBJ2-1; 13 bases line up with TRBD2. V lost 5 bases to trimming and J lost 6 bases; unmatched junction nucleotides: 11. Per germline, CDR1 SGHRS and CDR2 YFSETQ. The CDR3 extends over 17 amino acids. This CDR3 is CASSYRLAGGGFNEQFF. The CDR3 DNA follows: TGCGCCAGCAGTTACCGACTAGCGGGAGGAGGTTTCAATGAGCAGTTCTTC.

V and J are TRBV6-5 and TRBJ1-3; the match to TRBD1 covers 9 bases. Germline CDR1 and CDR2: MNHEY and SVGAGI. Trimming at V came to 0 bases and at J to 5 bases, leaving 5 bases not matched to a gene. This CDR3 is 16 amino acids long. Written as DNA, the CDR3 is TGTGCCAGCAGTTACTCCCACAGGGGGCTTAGAAACACCATATATTTT. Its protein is CASSYSHRGLRNTIYF.